The 2 T cell receptor beta chains below were found in one sample sequenced in a study of technical replicates of blood from a handful of donors. Measured with immunoSEQ multiplex PCR; TCRdb has only the in-frame clones, and not every one. The data contain about 53,000 clones, around 84% of them singletons. Sequencing used PBMCs. All receptors come from a human donor in good health. Some clones in this sample may be carry-over from other donors' samples.

The J gene is TRBJ2-7, the V gene TRBV27; 7 positions agree with TRBD1. The ends lost 3 bases at V and 0 bases at J; junction bases unmatched: 14. The CDR3 runs to 18 residues. The V gene's germline CDR1 is MNHEY and CDR2 SMNVEV (reference sequence). The CDR3 here is CASSFRIRQGESSYEQYF. CDR3 nucleotide sequence: TGTGCCAGCAGTTTCCGCATAAGGCAGGGGGAGAGCTCCTACGAGCAGTACTTC.

The chain uses TRBV30 and TRBJ1-4; TRBD1 is a possible D gene (6 bases). The V end was cut by 7 bases, the J end by 2 bases, with 8 bases between. CDR3 length equals 12 residues. Germline values: CDR1 GTSNPN, CDR2 SVGIG (reference sequence). CDR3 sequence reads: CASTGTNEKLFF. The CDR3 DNA reads TGTGCCTCCACAGGGACTAATGAAAAACTGTTTTTT.